A selection of T cell receptor beta chains follows, all from one sample in a study of cytomegalovirus exposure and HLA in healthy donors. Only in-frame clones appear in the TCRdb table, and some are missing; sequencing was by immunoSEQ multiplex PCR. The table shows around 150,000 clones, with approximately 83% occurring only once. The sequenced material came from PBMCs. Receptors were obtained from a man in his forties in good health and CMV-seronegative. Both conserved end residues are part of each CDR3. The D gene is left open where the match is weak. Not all rows give a size; the values are once, few, many and, for expanded clones, a class.

.	TRBV4-2	TRBD1	TRBJ2-1	TGTGCCAGCAGCGTACGGGACAGGGGGTTTAGCTCCTACAATGAGCAGTTCTTC	CASSVRDRGFSSYNEQFF
.	TRBV9	TRBD2	TRBJ2-2	TGTGCCAGCAACCCAGGGCTAGCGGGAGGGCCCGGGGAGCTGTTTTTT	CASNPGLAGGPGELFF
.	TRBV5-5	TRBD1	TRBJ1-4	TGTGCCAGCAGCCCCACCGGGACAGGGTGGGAAAAACTGTTTTTT	CASSPTGTGWEKLFF
.	TRBV9	.	TRBJ1-1	TGTGCCAGCAGGGGCCTGCACGGTGAAGCTTTCTTT	CASRGLHGEAFF
.	TRBV5-1	.	TRBJ2-7	TGCGCCAGCAGCTTGGATCCAAGTCAGCTAGCAGACGAGCAGTACTTC	CASSLDPSQLADEQYF
.	TRBV9	.	TRBJ2-4	TGTGCCAGCAGCGTAATGGCAGGGGATAGCATTCAGTACTTC	CASSVMAGDSIQYF
once	TRBV18	TRBD2	TRBJ2-7	TGTGCCAGCTCACCGGGGGAGGGGAACGAGCGGTACTTC	CASSPGEGNERYF
.	TRBV6-1	TRBD1	TRBJ2-3	TGTGCCAGCAGTGAAGGGGACAGGGGAGATACGCAGTATTTT	CASSEGDRGDTQYF
.	TRBV29-1	TRBD1	TRBJ2-6	TGCAGCGCCACAGGGGACTCTGGGGCCAACGTCCTGACTTTC	CSATGDSGANVLTF
.	TRBV14	.	TRBJ2-7	TGTGCCAGCAGCCAAGTGCGGGTCCGCCACGAGCAGTACTTC	CASSQVRVRHEQYF
.	TRBV6-5	TRBD1	TRBJ2-5	TGTGCCAGCAGTTCCCGGGACAGGGAATCCAAGGAGACCCAGTACTTC	CASSSRDRESKETQYF
.	TRBV7-9	.	TRBJ2-7	TGTGCCAGCAGCTTAGTTGGCAACTACGAGCAGTACTTC	CASSLVGNYEQYF
.	TRBV28	TRBD2	TRBJ2-7	TGTGCCAGCAGTCTCTTCGCCGGGGGGGCCTACGAGCAGTACTTC	CASSLFAGGAYEQYF
.	TRBV4-1	.	TRBJ2-7	TGCGCCAGCAGCCTTCAGGGATCCTACGAGCAGTACTTC	CASSLQGSYEQYF
.	TRBV5-6	.	TRBJ1-2	TGTGCCAGCAGCCCGGACAGTAACTATGGCTACACCTTC	CASSPDSNYGYTF
.	TRBV20-1	.	TRBJ1-4	TGCAGTGCTAGGGGCCAAAAACTGTTTTTT	CSARGQKLFF
.	TRBV7-2	.	TRBJ1-1	TGTGCCAGCAGCCCGGGACATCAGAACACTGAAGCTTTCTTT	CASSPGHQNTEAFF
.	TRBV6-4	.	TRBJ2-3	TGTGCCAGTTCCCGGGAACTCACAGATACGCAGTATTTT	CASSRELTDTQYF